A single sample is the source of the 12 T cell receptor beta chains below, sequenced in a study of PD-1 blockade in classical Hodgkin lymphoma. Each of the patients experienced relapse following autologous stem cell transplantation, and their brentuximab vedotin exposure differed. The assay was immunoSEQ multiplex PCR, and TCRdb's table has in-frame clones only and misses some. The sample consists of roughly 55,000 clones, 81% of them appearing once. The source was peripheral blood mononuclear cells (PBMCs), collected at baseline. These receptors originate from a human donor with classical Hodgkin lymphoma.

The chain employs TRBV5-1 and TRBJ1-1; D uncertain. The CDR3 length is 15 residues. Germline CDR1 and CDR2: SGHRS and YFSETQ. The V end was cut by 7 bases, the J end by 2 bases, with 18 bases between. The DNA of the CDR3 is TGCGCCAGCGGGCCGGAGCCAGCCCTAAACACTGAAGCTTTCTTT. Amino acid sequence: CASGPEPALNTEAFF.

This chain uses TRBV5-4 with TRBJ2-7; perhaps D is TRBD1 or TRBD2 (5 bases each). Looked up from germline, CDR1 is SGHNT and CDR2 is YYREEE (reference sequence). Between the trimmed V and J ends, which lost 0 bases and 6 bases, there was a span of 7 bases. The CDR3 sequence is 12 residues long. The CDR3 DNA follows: TGTGCCAGCAGCTTGGGAGGGACCGAGCAGTACGTC. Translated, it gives CASSLGGTEQYV.

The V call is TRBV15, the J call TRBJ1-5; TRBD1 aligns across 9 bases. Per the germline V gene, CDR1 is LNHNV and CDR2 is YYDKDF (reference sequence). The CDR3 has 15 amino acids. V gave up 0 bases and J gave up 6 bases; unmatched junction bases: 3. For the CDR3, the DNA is TGTGCCACCAGCAGAGAAGGACAGGGGTTTCAGCCCCAGCATTTT. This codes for CATSREGQGFQPQHF.

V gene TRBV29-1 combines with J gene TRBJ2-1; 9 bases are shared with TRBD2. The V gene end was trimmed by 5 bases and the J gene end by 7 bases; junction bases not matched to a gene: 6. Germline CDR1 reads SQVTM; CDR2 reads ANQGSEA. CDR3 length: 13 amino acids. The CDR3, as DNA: TGCAGCGTTAATGCGGGAGGGTTAAATGAGCAGTTCTTC. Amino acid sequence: CSVNAGGLNEQFF.

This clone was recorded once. CDR3 sequence: CASNQGLAGGLGQFF. The CDR3 coding sequence is TGTGCCAGTAACCAAGGACTAGCGGGAGGCCTTGGGCAGTTCTTC. The V gene is TRBV19, the J gene TRBJ2-1, with 14 bases fitting TRBD2. The CDR3 runs 15 residues. Germline V CDR1 and CDR2: LNHDA, SQIVND (reference sequence). With V trimmed by 7 bases and J by 12 bases, 11 bases remained unmatched.

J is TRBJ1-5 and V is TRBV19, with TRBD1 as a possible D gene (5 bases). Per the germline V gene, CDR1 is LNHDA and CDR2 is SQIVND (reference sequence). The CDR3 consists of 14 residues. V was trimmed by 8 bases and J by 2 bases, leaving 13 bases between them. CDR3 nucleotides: TGTGCCAGTTTCTCGGGGCAGGGCAATCAGCCCCAGCATTTT. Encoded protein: CASFSGQGNQPQHF.

Here the CDR3 reads CASTPGSGYNEQFF. DNA of the CDR3: TGTGCCAGCACCCCAGGGTCGGGATACAATGAGCAGTTCTTC. The V call is TRBV6-6, the J call TRBJ2-1, with D perhaps matching TRBD1 or TRBD2 (5 bases each). V lost 7 bases to trimming and J lost 4 bases, with 14 bases between them. CDR3 length: 14 amino acids. Germline V gives CDR1 MNHNY, CDR2 SVGAGI (reference sequence).

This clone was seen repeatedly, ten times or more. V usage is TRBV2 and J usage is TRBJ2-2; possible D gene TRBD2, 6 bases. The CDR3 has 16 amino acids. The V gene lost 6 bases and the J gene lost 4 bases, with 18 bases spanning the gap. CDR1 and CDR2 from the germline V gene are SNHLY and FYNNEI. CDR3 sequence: CASRTGVAVSTGELFF. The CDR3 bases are TGTGCCAGCAGAACGGGAGTCGCTGTGAGCACCGGGGAGCTGTTTTTT.

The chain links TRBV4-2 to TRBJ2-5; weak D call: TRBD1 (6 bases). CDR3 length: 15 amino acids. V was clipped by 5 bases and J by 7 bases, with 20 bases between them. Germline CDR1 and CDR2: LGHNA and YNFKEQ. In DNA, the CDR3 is TGTGCCAGCAGCGACCGGGACACAGAGTTGGGGACCCAGTACTTC. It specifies CASSDRDTELGTQYF.

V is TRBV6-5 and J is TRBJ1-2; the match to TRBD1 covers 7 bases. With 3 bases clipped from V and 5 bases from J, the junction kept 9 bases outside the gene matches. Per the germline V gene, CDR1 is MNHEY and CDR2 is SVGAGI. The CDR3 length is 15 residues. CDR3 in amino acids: CASSYTIQGRYGYTF. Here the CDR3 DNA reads TGTGCCAGCAGTTATACTATACAGGGGCGGTATGGCTACACCTTC.

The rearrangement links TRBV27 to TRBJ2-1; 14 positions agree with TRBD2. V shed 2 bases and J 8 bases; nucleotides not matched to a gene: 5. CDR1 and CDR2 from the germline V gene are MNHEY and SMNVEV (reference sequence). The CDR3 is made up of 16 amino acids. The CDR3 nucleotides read TGTGCCAGCAGTTTAAGGGGGACTAGCGGGAGCTATGAGCAGTTCTTC. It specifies CASSLRGTSGSYEQFF.

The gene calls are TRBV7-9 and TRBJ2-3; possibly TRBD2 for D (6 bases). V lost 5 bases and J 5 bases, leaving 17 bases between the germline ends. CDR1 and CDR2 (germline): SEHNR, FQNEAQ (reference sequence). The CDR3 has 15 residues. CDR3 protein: CASSLGDGRVDTQYF. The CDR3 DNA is TGTGCCAGCAGCCTGGGTGACGGGAGAGTAGATACGCAGTATTTT.